This T cell receptor beta chain was found in a study of T cell repertoires in cytomegalovirus infection. The CDR3 extends over 16 amino acids. V lost 0 bases and J lost 7; bases outside the gene matches: 3. CDR1 and CDR2 (germline): MNHEY, SVGEGT. This clonotype was found many times. TCRdb re-called the reads through MiXCR, storing one row per CDR3 protein. Among 150,000 or so distinct CDR3 sequences listed, more than 15% were seen once. What was sequenced was CD8+ T cells from PBMCs. The J gene is TRBJ2-1, the V gene TRBV6-2 or TRBV6-3; TRBD2 matches 13 bases. This clonotype was obtained from a human donor in good health (CMV status not recorded). Some clones in this sample may be carry-over from other donors' samples. CDR3 sequence: CASSYSTSGGANEQFF. CDR3 DNA sequence: TGTGCCAGCAGTTACTCAACTAGCGGGGGGGCTAATGAGCAGTTCTTC.